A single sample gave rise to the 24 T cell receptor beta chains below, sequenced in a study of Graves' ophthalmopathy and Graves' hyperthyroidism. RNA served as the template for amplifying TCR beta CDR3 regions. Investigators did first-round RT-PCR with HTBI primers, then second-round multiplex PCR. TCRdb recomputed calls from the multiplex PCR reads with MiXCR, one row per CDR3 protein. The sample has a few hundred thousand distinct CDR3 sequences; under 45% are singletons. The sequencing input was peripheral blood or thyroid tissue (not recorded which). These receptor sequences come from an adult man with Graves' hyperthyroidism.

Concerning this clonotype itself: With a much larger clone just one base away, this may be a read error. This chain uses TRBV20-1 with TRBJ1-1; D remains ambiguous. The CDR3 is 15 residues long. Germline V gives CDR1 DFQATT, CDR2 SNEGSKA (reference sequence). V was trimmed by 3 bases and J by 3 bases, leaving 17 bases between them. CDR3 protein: CSASPAALLDTEAFF. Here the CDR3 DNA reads TGCAGTGCTAGTCCAGCCGCACTTCTGGACACTGAAGCTTTCTTT.

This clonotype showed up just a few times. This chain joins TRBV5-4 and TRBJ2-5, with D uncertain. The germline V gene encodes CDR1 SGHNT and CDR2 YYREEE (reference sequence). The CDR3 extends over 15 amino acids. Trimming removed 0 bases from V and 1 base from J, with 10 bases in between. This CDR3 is CASSLVLMPQETQYF. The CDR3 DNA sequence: TGTGCCAGCAGCTTGGTACTTATGCCCCAAGAGACCCAGTACTTC.

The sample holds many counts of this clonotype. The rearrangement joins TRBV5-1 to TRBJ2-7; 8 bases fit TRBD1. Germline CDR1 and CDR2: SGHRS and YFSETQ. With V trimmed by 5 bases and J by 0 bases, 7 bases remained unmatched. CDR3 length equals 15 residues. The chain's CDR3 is CASRTGQAYSYEQYF. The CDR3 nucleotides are TGCGCCAGCAGGACGGGACAGGCCTACTCCTACGAGCAGTACTTC.

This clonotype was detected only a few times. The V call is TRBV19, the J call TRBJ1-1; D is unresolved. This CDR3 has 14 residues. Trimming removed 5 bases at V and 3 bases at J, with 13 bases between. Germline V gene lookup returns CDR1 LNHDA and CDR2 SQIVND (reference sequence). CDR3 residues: CASSWNVQDTEAFF. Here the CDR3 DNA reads TGTGCCAGTAGTTGGAACGTCCAGGACACTGAAGCTTTCTTT.

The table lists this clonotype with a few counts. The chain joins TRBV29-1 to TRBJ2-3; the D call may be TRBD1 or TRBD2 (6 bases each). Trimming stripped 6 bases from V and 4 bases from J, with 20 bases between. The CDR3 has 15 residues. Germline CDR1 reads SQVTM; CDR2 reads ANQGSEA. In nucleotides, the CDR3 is TGCAGCGTGAAGGGGGACAAGGAGGGATCAGATACGCAGTATTTT. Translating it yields CSVKGDKEGSDTQYF.

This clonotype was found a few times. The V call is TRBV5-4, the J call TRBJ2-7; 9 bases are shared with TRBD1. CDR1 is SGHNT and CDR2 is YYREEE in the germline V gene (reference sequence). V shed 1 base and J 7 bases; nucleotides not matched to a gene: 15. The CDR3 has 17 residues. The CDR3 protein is CASSLRRMGQGAGEQYF. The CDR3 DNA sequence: TGTGCCAGCAGCTTGCGCAGAATGGGACAGGGCGCGGGGGAGCAGTACTTC.

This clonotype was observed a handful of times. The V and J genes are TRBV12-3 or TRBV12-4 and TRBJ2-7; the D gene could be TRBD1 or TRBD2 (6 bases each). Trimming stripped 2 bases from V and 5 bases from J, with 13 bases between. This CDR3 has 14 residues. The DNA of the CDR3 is TGTGCCAGCAGTTTATCGTCAGGGGAGGACGAGCAGTACTTC. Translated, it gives CASSLSSGEDEQYF.

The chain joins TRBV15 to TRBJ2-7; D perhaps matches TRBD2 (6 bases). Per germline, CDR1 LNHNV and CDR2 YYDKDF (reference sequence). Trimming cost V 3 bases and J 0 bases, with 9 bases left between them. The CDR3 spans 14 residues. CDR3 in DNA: TGTGCCACCAGCAGGGAGGGTAGCTCCTACGAGCAGTACTTC. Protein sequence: CATSREGSSYEQYF.

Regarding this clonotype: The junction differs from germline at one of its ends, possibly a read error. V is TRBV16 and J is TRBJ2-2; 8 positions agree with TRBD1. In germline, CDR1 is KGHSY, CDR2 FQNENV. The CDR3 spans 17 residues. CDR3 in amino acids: CASTLSRDRLNTGELLF. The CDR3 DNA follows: TGTGCCAGCACCCTGTCCCGGGACAGGTTGAACACCGGGGAGCTGCTTTTT.

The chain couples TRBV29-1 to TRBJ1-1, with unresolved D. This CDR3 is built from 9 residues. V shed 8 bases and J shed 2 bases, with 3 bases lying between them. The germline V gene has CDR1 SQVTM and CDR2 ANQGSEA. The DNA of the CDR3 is TGCAGCCTAAACACTGAAGCTTTCTTT. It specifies CSLNTEAFF.

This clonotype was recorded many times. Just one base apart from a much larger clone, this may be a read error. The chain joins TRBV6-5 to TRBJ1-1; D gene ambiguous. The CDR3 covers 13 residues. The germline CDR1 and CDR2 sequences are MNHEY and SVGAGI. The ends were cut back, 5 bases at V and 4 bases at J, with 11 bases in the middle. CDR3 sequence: CASSEARGTEAFF. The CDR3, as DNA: TGTGCCAGCAGTGAAGCGCGGGGCACTGAAGCTTTCTTT.

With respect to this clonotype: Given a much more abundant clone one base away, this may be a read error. CDR3 sequence reads: CSGRTSEGFTDTQYF. The CDR3 nucleotides are TGCAGCGGGAGGACTAGCGAGGGCTTCACAGATACGCAGTATTTT. V usage is TRBV29-1 and J usage is TRBJ2-3, with TRBD2 matching over 9 bases. CDR1 SQVTM and CDR2 ANQGSEA come from the germline V gene. The ends lost 7 bases at V and 2 bases at J; junction bases unmatched: 10. This CDR3 is built from 15 residues.

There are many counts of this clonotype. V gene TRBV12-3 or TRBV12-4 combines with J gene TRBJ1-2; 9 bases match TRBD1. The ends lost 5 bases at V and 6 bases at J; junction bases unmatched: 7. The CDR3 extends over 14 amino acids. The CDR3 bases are TGTGCCAGCAGTGATACAGGGGGCGCCCATGGCTACACCTTC. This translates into CASSDTGGAHGYTF.

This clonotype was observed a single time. The CDR3 is CAIRGGRLDEQFF. CDR3 coding DNA: TGTGCCATCAGAGGCGGGAGGTTGGATGAGCAGTTCTTC. The chain links TRBV10-3 to TRBJ2-1; TRBD2 agrees at 8 bases. The CDR3 is made up of 13 amino acids. Germline-derived CDR1 and CDR2 are ENHRY and SYGVKD. The trim removed 6 bases at V and 8 bases at J, leaving 6 bases unmatched.

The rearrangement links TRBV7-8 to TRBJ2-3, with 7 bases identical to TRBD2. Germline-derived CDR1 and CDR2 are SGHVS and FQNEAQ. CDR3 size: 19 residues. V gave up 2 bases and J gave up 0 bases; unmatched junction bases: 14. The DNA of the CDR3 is TGTGCCAGCAGCTTAATTCGTCTCGTGGGGGGGAATAGCACAGATACGCAGTATTTT. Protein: CASSLIRLVGGNSTDTQYF.

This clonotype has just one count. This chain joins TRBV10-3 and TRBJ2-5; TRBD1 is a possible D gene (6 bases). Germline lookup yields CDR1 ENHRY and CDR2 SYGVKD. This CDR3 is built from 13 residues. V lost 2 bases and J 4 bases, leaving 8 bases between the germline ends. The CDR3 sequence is CAISEDRRETQYF. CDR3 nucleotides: TGTGCCATCAGTGAGGACAGGAGAGAGACCCAGTACTTC.

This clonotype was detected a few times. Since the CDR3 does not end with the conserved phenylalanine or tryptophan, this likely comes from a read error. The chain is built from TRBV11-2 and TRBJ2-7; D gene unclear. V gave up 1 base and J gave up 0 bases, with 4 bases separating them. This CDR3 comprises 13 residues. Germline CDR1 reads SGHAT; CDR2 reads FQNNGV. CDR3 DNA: TGTGCCAGCAGCTTAGGATCCTCCTACGAGCAGTACCTC. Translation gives CASSLGSSYEQYL.

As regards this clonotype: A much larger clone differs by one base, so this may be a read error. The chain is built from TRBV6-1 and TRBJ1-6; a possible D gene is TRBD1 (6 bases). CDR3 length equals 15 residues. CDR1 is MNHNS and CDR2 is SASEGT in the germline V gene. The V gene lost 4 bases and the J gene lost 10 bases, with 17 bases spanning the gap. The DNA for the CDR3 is TGTGCCAGCAGTGCCCGACAGGAACTAAGATCACCCCTCCACTTT. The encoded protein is CASSARQELRSPLHF.

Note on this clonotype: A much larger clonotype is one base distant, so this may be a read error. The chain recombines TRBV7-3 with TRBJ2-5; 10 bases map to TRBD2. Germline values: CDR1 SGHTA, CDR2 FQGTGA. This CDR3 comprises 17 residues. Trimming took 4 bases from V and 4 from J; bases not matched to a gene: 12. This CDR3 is CASSYKKGAGGTETQYF. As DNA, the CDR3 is TGTGCCAGCAGCTATAAGAAGGGAGCGGGAGGGACAGAGACCCAGTACTTC.

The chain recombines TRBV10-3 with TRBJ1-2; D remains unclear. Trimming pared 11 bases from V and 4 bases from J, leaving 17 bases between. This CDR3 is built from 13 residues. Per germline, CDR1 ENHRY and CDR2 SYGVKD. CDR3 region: CASISEAGYGYTF. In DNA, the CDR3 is TGTGCCTCCATCAGTGAGGCAGGCTATGGCTACACCTTC.

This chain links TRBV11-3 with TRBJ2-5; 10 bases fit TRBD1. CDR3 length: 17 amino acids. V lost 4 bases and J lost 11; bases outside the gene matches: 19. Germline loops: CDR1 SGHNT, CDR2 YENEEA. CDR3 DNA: TGTGCCAGCAGCTACGACAGGGGGCGACTTGGAAGAGATACGCAGTACTTC. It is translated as CASSYDRGRLGRDTQYF.

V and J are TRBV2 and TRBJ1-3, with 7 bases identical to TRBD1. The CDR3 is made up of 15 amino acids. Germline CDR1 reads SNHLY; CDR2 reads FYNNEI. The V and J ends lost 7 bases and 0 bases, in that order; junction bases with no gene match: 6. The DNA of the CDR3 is TGTGCCAGCAAGGGTGGGACAGCCTCTGGAAACACCATATATTTT. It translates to CASKGGTASGNTIYF.

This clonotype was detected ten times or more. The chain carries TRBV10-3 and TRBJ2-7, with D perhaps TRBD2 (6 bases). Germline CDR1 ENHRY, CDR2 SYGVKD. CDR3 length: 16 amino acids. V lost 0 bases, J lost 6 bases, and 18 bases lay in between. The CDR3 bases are TGTGCCATCAGTGAGTCGAGGGCCGGGAGAAGGTTCGAGCAGTACTTC. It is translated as CAISESRAGRRFEQYF.

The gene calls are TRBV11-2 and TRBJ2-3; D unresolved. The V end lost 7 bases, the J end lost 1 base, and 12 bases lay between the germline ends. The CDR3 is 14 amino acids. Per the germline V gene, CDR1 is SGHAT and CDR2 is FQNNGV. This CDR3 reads CASTNIQGTDTQYF. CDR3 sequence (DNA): TGTGCCAGCACCAACATCCAAGGCACAGATACGCAGTATTTT.